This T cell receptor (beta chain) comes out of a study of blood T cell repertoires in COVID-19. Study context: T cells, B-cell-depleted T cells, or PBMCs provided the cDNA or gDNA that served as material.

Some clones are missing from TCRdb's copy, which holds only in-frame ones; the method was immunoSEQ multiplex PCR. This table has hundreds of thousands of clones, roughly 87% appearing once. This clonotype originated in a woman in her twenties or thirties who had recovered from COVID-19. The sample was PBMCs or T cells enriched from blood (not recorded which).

CDR3 bases: TGCGCCAGAACATCCGGGACAGGGGGCCGAGGCACTGAAGCTTTCTTT. As protein: CARTSGTGGRGTEAFF. This chain connects TRBV10-1 to TRBJ1-1; 12 nucleotides match TRBD1. CDR1 WNHNN and CDR2 SYGVQD come from the germline V gene (reference sequence). V was clipped by 9 bases and J by 4 bases; unmatched bases: 12. The CDR3 is 16 residues long.